A single sample is the source of the 23 T cell receptor beta chains below, sequenced in a study of blood T cell repertoires in COVID-19 (dated by TCRdb to the early 2020s). The library was generated by the immunoSEQ multiplex PCR assay. TCRdb carries this immuneACCESS record with in-frame sequences only. Its versions omit some clonotypes, under half of them owing to an unresolved V gene in the studies checked, with the rest unexplained. This sample comprises about 210,000 clones, about 83% of them detected only once. The leading ten clones occupy roughly 2.5% of the sample. The specimen was peripheral blood. These receptors were obtained from a woman between 40 and 50 years old with active or convalescent COVID-19.

Written as DNA, the CDR3 is TGTGCCAGCAGCCTACCCGACGGAGATAATTCACCCCTCCACTTT. As protein: CASSLPDGDNSPLHF. V usage is TRBV5-4 and J usage is TRBJ1-6; D uncertain. The CDR3 extends over 15 amino acids. The germline gives CDR1 SGHNT, CDR2 YYREEE (reference sequence). V was cut by 4 bases and J by 5 bases, with 13 bases left in between. Full variable domain (rest looked up from reference TRBV5-4 and TRBJ1-6): ETGVTQSPTHLIKTRGQQVTLRCSSQSGHNTVSWYQQALGQGPQFIFQYYREEENGRGNFPPRFSGLQFPNYSSELNVNALELDDSALYLCASSLPDGDNSPLHFGNGTRLTVT.

The chain combines TRBV19 with TRBJ2-1; 9 bases agree with TRBD2. V was clipped by 4 bases and J by 5 bases; unmatched bases: 12. Germline V lookup: CDR1 LNHDA, CDR2 SQIVND (reference sequence). CDR3 size: 17 residues. CDR3 in DNA: TGTGCCAGTAGTACGTCTAGCGGGATACTCCTCCACAATGAGCAGTTCTTC. Translating gives CASSTSSGILLHNEQFF.

The J gene is TRBJ2-1, the V gene TRBV24-1, with a possible D match to TRBD1 (5 bases). The germline V and J ends were trimmed by 9 bases and 3 bases, with 11 bases remaining between them. Germline V lookup: CDR1 KGHDR, CDR2 SFDVKD. The CDR3 contains 13 residues. Written as DNA, the CDR3 is TGTGCCACCGGGTTAGACAGCTACAATGAGCAGTTCTTC. This sequence encodes CATGLDSYNEQFF.

The rearrangement uses TRBV7-3 and TRBJ2-2; TRBD1 matches 7 bases. CDR1 SGHTA and CDR2 FQGTGA come from the germline V gene. This CDR3 comprises 13 residues. The junction had 3 bases not matched to a gene; V was cut back by 3 bases and J by 8 bases. The CDR3 coding sequence is TGTGCCAGCAGCTTCGACAGGGAAGGGGAGCTGTTTTTT. Its translation: CASSFDREGELFF.

The J gene is TRBJ1-1, the V gene TRBV10-3, with D possibly TRBD1 on 5 matching bases. Per the germline V gene, CDR1 is ENHRY and CDR2 is SYGVKD. The V gene lost 3 bases and the J gene lost 2 bases, with 7 bases spanning the gap. The CDR3 is 13 amino acids. CDR3 coding DNA: TGTGCCATCAGTGATCAGGGAAACACTGAAGCTTTCTTT. Translating it yields CAISDQGNTEAFF.

This clone was counted a few times. The chain employs TRBV29-1 and TRBJ2-2, with 15 nucleotides matching TRBD2. The CDR3 extends over 17 amino acids. V lost 6 bases, J lost 8 bases, and 13 bases stayed unmatched. The V gene's germline CDR1 is SQVTM and CDR2 ANQGSEA. The CDR3 loop reads CSVFGLAGGPSRGELFF. In nucleotides, the CDR3 is TGCAGCGTCTTTGGACTAGCGGGAGGGCCCTCAAGGGGGGAGCTGTTTTTT.

The chain employs TRBV2 and TRBJ2-7; tentative D call: TRBD1 (5 bases). The CDR3 is 12 amino acids. Germline V gives CDR1 SNHLY, CDR2 FYNNEI. Trimming removed 6 bases at V and 5 bases at J, with 11 bases between. CDR3 residues: CASRGRDHEQYF. The CDR3 DNA reads TGTGCCAGCAGAGGCAGGGATCACGAGCAGTACTTC.

The rearrangement joins TRBV4-3 to TRBJ1-5; 8 bases align to TRBD1. The CDR3 spans 13 residues. Germline loops: CDR1 LGHNA, CDR2 YSLEER. Unmatched junction bases numbered 6, after V lost 1 base and J lost 13 bases. CDR3 in amino acids: CASSQGVRTGQHF. Here the CDR3 DNA reads TGCGCCAGCAGCCAAGGGGTTAGGACAGGGCAGCATTTT.

The chain is built from TRBV5-6 and TRBJ2-2; 10 bases align to TRBD2. Germline lookup yields CDR1 SGHDT and CDR2 YYEEEE. This CDR3 has 16 residues. V lost 4 bases to trimming and J lost 7 bases; unmatched junction nucleotides: 10. In DNA, the CDR3 is TGTGCCAGCAGCCAAGGAGCGGGGGGGCTCAGCGGGGAGCTGTTTTTT. As protein: CASSQGAGGLSGELFF.

V is TRBV6-1 and J is TRBJ2-1; 12 nucleotides line up with TRBD2. CDR3 size: 17 residues. Germline assignment: CDR1 MNHNS and CDR2 SASEGT. The V segment lost 4 bases and the J segment 8 bases; nucleotides outside the gene matches: 12. The DNA for the CDR3 is TGTGCCAGCAGTGGAATCCCTCTAGCGGGAGGGGTCGATGAGCAGTTCTTC. Its translation is CASSGIPLAGGVDEQFF.

The chain joins TRBV2 to TRBJ2-7; TRBD1 matches 7 bases. The CDR3 contains 14 residues. Germline V lookup: CDR1 SNHLY, CDR2 FYNNEI. The ends lost 6 bases at V and 0 bases at J; junction bases unmatched: 5. The CDR3 nucleotides read TGTGCCAGCAGCGGACAGGAGCTCTCCTACGAGCAGTACTTC. Protein product: CASSGQELSYEQYF.

Notes on this clone: Other DNA variants within this sample encode the same CDR3. The chain links TRBV9 to TRBJ1-6, with TRBD1 identical over 7 bases. This CDR3 has 15 residues. The V segment lost 4 bases and the J segment 10 bases; nucleotides outside the gene matches: 11. Germline V lookup: CDR1 SGDLS, CDR2 YYNGEE. CDR3 amino acids: CASSLRQGQDSPLHF. The CDR3 bases are TGTGCCAGCAGCCTAAGACAGGGTCAGGACTCACCCCTCCACTTT.

This clone showed up just once. The CDR3 region is CASSPLASGRAYGKNIQYF. In DNA, the CDR3 is TGTGCCAGCTCACCATTGGCTAGCGGGAGGGCCTACGGCAAAAACATTCAGTACTTC. The chain is built from TRBV18 and TRBJ2-4; 12 bases align to TRBD2. This CDR3 contains 19 residues. Trimming at V came to 2 bases and at J to 3 bases, leaving 11 bases not matched to a gene. CDR1 is KGHSH, CDR2 LQKENI, per germline.

The rearrangement uses TRBV19 and TRBJ1-2; D call uncertain. Germline CDR1 reads LNHDA; CDR2 reads SQIVND (reference sequence). V lost 5 bases and J 8 bases, leaving 18 bases between the germline ends. This CDR3 has 14 residues. CDR3 DNA: TGTGCCAGTAGTCCGATCAGCGGGCGAGGGGGCTACACCTTC. It specifies CASSPISGRGGYTF.

The gene calls are TRBV4-2 and TRBJ1-1, with D perhaps TRBD1 (5 bases). The ends were cut back, 1 base at V and 3 bases at J, with 12 bases in the middle. The CDR3 consists of 15 residues. CDR1 is LGHNA and CDR2 is YNFKEQ in the germline V gene. The CDR3 spells CASSQVAGRDTEAFF. CDR3 in DNA: TGTGCCAGCAGCCAAGTCGCGGGGCGGGACACTGAAGCTTTCTTT.

The chain has TRBV4-2 and TRBJ1-1; a possible D gene is TRBD1 (6 bases). Germline CDR1 is LGHNA and CDR2 is YNFKEQ. This CDR3 contains 16 residues. V shed 0 bases and J shed 1 base, with 12 bases lying between them. The CDR3: CASSQESDSRNTEAFF. In DNA form, the CDR3 reads TGTGCCAGCAGCCAAGAATCGGACAGCCGGAACACTGAAGCTTTCTTT.

The chain carries TRBV3-1 (or the pseudogene TRBV3-2) and TRBJ1-3; D perhaps matches TRBD1 (5 bases). This CDR3 is 16 amino acids long. V lost 1 base and J lost 0, with 10 bases in between. Looked up from germline, CDR1 is LGHDT and CDR2 is YNNKEL (reference sequence). The CDR3 loop is CASSQVVGLSGNTIYF. In nucleotides, the CDR3 is TGTGCCAGCAGCCAAGTTGTGGGGCTCTCTGGAAACACCATATATTTT.

This clone has just a few counts. CDR3 bases: TGTGCCAGCAGAGAGACAGGGGAATCCGGCTACACCTTC. Translation: CASRETGESGYTF. V usage is TRBV7-9 and J usage is TRBJ1-2, with TRBD1 matching over 8 bases. CDR1 is SEHNR, CDR2 FQNEAQ, per germline (reference sequence). This CDR3 comprises 13 residues. With 6 bases clipped from V and 8 bases from J, the junction kept 8 bases outside the gene matches. Full variable domain (remainder filled in from reference TRBV7-9 and TRBJ1-2): DTGVSQNPRHKITKRGQNVTFRCDPISEHNRLYWYRQTLGQGPEFLTYFQNEAQLEKSRLLSDRFSAERPKGSFSTLEIQRTEQGDSAMYLCASRETGESGYTFGSGTRLTVV.

The V and J genes are TRBV6-5 and TRBJ1-1, with unresolved D. The CDR3 runs 14 residues. Germline-derived CDR1 and CDR2 are MNHEY and SVGAGI. Deletions cut 2 bases from V and 0 bases from J, with 7 bases between. CDR3 bases: TGTGCCAGCAGTTACCCGGGTCTGAACACTGAAGCTTTCTTT. Translated, it gives CASSYPGLNTEAFF.

The V call is TRBV3-1 (or the pseudogene TRBV3-2), the J call TRBJ2-1; TRBD2 matches 9 bases. The CDR3 sequence is 15 residues long. The V gene end was trimmed by 5 bases and the J gene end by 4 bases; junction bases not matched to a gene: 6. Germline loops: CDR1 LGHDT, CDR2 YNNKEL (reference sequence). The CDR3 DNA follows: TGTGCCAGCAGCTACAGCGGGGGGCCTTACAATGAGCAGTTCTTC. It yields the protein CASSYSGGPYNEQFF.

V usage is TRBV7-6 and J usage is TRBJ1-3; 10 nucleotides line up with TRBD1. There are 18 residues in the CDR3. Germline V gene data show CDR1 as SGHVS and CDR2 as FNYEAQ. V lost 2 bases to trimming and J lost 2 bases; unmatched junction nucleotides: 9. The CDR3 nucleotides are TGTGCCAGCAGCTTATTCACGGGACAGGGGATGGCTGGAAACACCATATATTTT. As protein: CASSLFTGQGMAGNTIYF.

The V call is TRBV13, the J call TRBJ2-5; a weak D match, TRBD2 (6 bases). Trimming pared 5 bases from V and 2 bases from J, leaving 18 bases between. There are 16 residues in the CDR3. Germline V gene sequence: CDR1 PRHDT, CDR2 FYEKMQ (reference sequence). The CDR3 DNA sequence: TGTGCCAGCAGCCGCCACAGGTTGGGGACTCAAGAGACCCAGTACTTC. Translation gives CASSRHRLGTQETQYF. The complete variable domain, with remaining parts taken from reference TRBV13 and TRBJ2-5, reads AAGVIQSPRHLIKEKRETATLKCYPIPRHDTVYWYQQGPGQDPQFLISFYEKMQSDKGSIPDRFSAQQFSDYHSELNMSSLELGDSALYFCASSRHRLGTQETQYFGPGTRLLVL.

The chain carries TRBV11-3 and TRBJ1-1; 9 positions agree with TRBD1. The germline CDR1 and CDR2 sequences are SGHNT and YENEEA. Unmatched junction bases numbered 18, after V lost 7 bases and J lost 9 bases. CDR3 length: 16 residues. CDR3: CASTSFPGTGPLQAFF. For the CDR3, the DNA is TGTGCCAGCACTTCATTTCCCGGGACAGGGCCTCTTCAAGCTTTCTTT.